This T cell receptor (beta chain) was sequenced in a study of T cells in Graves' hyperthyroidism and ophthalmopathy. The table lists this clonotype with many counts. Regions amplified from RNA transcripts were the TCR beta CDR3 regions. First-round RT-PCR of the TCR CDR3 relied on the HTBI primer set. MiXCR, applied by TCRdb to the multiplex PCR reads, yields one record per CDR3 protein. The sample records more than 300,000 distinct CDR3 sequences, roughly 14% being singletons. Germline V gives CDR1 GTSNPN, CDR2 SVGIG (reference sequence). The trim removed 4 bases at V and 1 base at J, leaving 4 bases unmatched. The CDR3 totals 14 residues.

The sequence was collected from a woman aged 55 to 70 with Graves' hyperthyroidism. Sequenced sample: blood. The chain joins TRBV30 to TRBJ1-5, with 7 bases lining up with TRBD1. The CDR3 reads CAWTRGQSNQPQHF. CDR3 bases: TGTGCCTGGACCCGGGGACAGAGCAATCAGCCCCAGCATTTT.